The 9 T cell receptor beta chains presented below share a single source sample, sequenced in a study. MiXCR, applied by TCRdb to the reads, yields one record per CDR3 protein. There are fewer than 4,500 distinct CDR3 sequences in the sample; approximately 9.6% occur only once, and about 5.7% lies in the top ten. Sequencing input: CD4+ T cells from synovial fluid. The receptors originated from a human donor with rheumatoid arthritis.

In its sample, this clonotype is medium-sized. The chain links TRBV20-1 to TRBJ2-5; D possibly corresponds to TRBD1 (5 bases). Germline V gene lookup returns CDR1 DFQATT and CDR2 SNEGSKA (reference sequence). Between the trimmed V and J ends, which lost 6 bases and 2 bases, there was a span of 13 bases. This CDR3 region has 13 residues. CDR3 residues: CSAVDTVQETQYF. The CDR3 DNA sequence: TGCAGTGCGGTGGACACCGTACAAGAGACCCAGTACTTC.

Concerning this clonotype itself: This clone may be a read error of a much larger clone one base away. The V call is TRBV6-1, the J call TRBJ2-6; D is unresolved. CDR1 MNHNS and CDR2 SASEGT come from the germline V gene. The CDR3 loop spans 14 amino acids. Here the CDR3 reads CVSIRSSGANVLTF. In DNA form, the CDR3 reads TGTGTCAGCATTAGAAGCTCTGGGGCCAACGTCCTGACTTTC.

V and J are TRBV7-2 and TRBJ2-5; a possible D gene is TRBD1 (5 bases). This CDR3 region has 16 residues. The V and J ends lost 1 base and 5 bases respectively, with 17 bases between them. Germline CDR1 SGHTA, CDR2 FQGNSA. CDR3 bases: TGTACCAGCAGCTTAGTAGGCGGTGCAGGGCGGGAGACCCAGTACTTC. Its translation is CTSSLVGGAGRETQYF.

This clonotype counts as medium-sized. The chain joins TRBV5-1 to TRBJ2-1; D is possibly TRBD2 (6 bases). Germline lookup yields CDR1 SGHRS and CDR2 YFSETQ. The CDR3 totals 16 residues. V was cut by 0 bases and J by 0 bases, with 10 bases left in between. The CDR3 loop is CASSLAGVSSYNEQFF. DNA of the CDR3: TGCGCCAGCAGCTTGGCGGGGGTTAGCTCCTACAATGAGCAGTTCTTC.

V usage is TRBV29-1 and J usage is TRBJ2-1; the match to TRBD2 covers 7 bases. Per germline, CDR1 SQVTM and CDR2 ANQGSEA. CDR3 length equals 14 residues. Losses at the gene ends were 2 bases for V and 8 bases for J; bases not matched to a gene: 9. The CDR3 sequence: CSVERRESKDEQFF. The CDR3 DNA is TGCAGCGTTGAAAGGCGGGAGAGTAAGGATGAGCAGTTCTTC.

This clonotype is medium-sized by share. The chain couples TRBV7-2 to TRBJ2-2, with 10 bases identical to TRBD2. The CDR3 is 18 amino acids. V lost 4 bases to trimming and J lost 6 bases; unmatched junction nucleotides: 14. Germline V gene data show CDR1 as SGHTA and CDR2 as FQGNSA. The CDR3 DNA follows: TGTGCCAGCAGCTCTCCGAGGGGGAGCGGGAGGGCCGCCGGGGAGCTGTTTTTT. It specifies CASSSPRGSGRAAGELFF.

A remark on this clonotype: Being one base from a much bigger clone, this may be a read error. The rearrangement links TRBV5-1 to TRBJ2-7, with 9 bases fitting TRBD1. The germline V gene has CDR1 SGHRS and CDR2 YFSETQ. This CDR3 is built from 15 residues. The CDR3: CASSLGTGEAYVQYF. CDR3 DNA sequence: TGCGCCAGCAGCTTGGGGACAGGGGAAGCCTACGTGCAGTACTTC.

This clonotype is classed as medium-sized (0.01 to 0.1%). The chain recombines TRBV28 with TRBJ1-5, with TRBD1 identical over 7 bases. The CDR3 spans 12 residues. The germline gives CDR1 MDHEN, CDR2 SYDVKM. V shed 8 bases, J shed 6 bases, and the junction held 4 bases outside the gene matches. CDR3 residues: CASHTGVQPQHF. CDR3 coding DNA: TGTGCCAGCCATACAGGGGTTCAGCCCCAGCATTTT.

In this sample, this clonotype is medium-sized. The V call is TRBV20-1, the J call TRBJ2-1, with D perhaps TRBD2 (6 bases). V lost 3 bases and J lost 2, with 11 bases in between. This CDR3 has 14 residues. Germline values: CDR1 DFQATT, CDR2 SNEGSKA (reference sequence). The CDR3 protein is CSASVGGTYNEQFF. The CDR3 DNA reads as TGCAGTGCTAGTGTCGGCGGGACCTACAATGAGCAGTTCTTC.